Sequencing of this T cell receptor (beta chain) was carried out in a study of spatial heterogeneity in lung cancer. Whole-study context: Every unique TCR and UMI combination, on average, appeared more than ten times in raw reads.

A unique molecular identifier was attached to every TCR cDNA molecule. TCRdb ran MiXCR on the 5' RACE reads and lists one entry per CDR3 protein. This sample yields about 5,800 distinct CDR3 sequences, of which about 13% are seen a single time; over 20% belongs to the top ten. As to time point: sample taken at primary tumor resection. The cohort: some 70 early-stage, untreated non-small cell lung cancer patients. The authors sequenced whole RNA from tumor, nontumor lung or frozen PBMC without sorting. This clonotype was seen ten or more times. The sequence was collected from a female donor with early-stage non-small cell lung cancer. The material sequenced was normal lung tissue next to the tumor, taken at surgery.

The CDR3 DNA is TGTGCCACGAAACCTCATCAGGGGCCTATCTACGAGCAGTACTTC. It translates to CATKPHQGPIYEQYF. The V gene is TRBV5-5, the J gene TRBJ2-7; a weak D match, TRBD1 (6 bases). The CDR3 extends over 15 amino acids. With 9 bases removed from V and 3 bases from J, the gap between germline ends came to 22 bases. CDR1 and CDR2 (germline): SGHKS, YYEKEE (reference sequence).